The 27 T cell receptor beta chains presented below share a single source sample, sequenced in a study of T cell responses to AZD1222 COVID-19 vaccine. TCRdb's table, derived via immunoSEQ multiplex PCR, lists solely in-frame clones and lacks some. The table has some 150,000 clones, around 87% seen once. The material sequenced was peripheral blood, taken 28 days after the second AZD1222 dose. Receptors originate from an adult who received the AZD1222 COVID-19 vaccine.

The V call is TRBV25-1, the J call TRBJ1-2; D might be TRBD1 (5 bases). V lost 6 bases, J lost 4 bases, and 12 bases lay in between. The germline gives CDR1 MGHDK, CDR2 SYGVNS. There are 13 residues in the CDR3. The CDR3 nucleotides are TGTGCCAGCAGGAGCGACGGGGGCTATGGCTACACCTTC. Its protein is CASRSDGGYGYTF.

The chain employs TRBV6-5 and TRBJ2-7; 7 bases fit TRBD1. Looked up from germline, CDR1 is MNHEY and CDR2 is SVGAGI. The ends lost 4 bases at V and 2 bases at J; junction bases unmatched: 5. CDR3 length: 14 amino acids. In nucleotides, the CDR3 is TGTGCCAGCAGTTCGAAGACAGGGACCTACGAGCAGTACTTC. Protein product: CASSSKTGTYEQYF.

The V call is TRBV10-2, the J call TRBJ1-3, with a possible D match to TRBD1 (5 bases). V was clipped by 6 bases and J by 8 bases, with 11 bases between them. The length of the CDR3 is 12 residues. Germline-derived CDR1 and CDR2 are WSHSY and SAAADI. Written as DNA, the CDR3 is TGCGCCAGCAGAGCAGGGACGGACACCATATATTTT. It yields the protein CASRAGTDTIYF.

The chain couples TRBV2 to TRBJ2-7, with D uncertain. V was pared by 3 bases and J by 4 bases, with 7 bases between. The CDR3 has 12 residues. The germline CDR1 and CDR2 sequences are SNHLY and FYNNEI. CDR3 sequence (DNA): TGTGCCAGCAGTGACAGCGTATACGAGCAGTACTTC. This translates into CASSDSVYEQYF.

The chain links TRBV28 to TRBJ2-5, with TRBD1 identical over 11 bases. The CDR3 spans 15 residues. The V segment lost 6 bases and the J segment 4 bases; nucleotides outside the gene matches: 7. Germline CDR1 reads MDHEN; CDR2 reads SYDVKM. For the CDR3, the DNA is TGTGCCAGCAGCAGTACGGACAGGGGGCCAGAGACCCAGTACTTC. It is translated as CASSSTDRGPETQYF.

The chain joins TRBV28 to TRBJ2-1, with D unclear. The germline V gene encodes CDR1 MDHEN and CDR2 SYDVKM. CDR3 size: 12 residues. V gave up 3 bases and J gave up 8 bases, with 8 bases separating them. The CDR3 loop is CASSLGVDEQFF. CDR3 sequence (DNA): TGTGCCAGCAGTTTGGGCGTCGATGAGCAGTTCTTC.

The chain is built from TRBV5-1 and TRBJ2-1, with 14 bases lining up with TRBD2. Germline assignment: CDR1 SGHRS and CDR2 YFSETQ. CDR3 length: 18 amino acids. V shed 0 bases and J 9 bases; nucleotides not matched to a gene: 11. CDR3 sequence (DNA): TGCGCCAGCAGCTTGGTCGGACTAGCGGGAGGAGGGAAGAGTGAGCAGTTCTTC. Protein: CASSLVGLAGGGKSEQFF. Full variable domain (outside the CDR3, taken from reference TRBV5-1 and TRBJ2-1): KAGVTQTPRYLIKTRGQQVTLSCSPISGHRSVSWYQQTPGQGLQFLFEYFSETQRNKGNFPGRFSGRQFSNSRSEMNVSTLELGDSALYLCASSLVGLAGGGKSEQFFGPGTRLTVL.

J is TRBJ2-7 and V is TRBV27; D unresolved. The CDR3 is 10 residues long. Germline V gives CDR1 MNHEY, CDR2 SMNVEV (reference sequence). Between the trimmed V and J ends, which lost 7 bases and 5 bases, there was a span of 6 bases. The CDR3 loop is CASILDEQYF. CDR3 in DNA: TGTGCCAGCATCTTAGACGAGCAGTACTTC.

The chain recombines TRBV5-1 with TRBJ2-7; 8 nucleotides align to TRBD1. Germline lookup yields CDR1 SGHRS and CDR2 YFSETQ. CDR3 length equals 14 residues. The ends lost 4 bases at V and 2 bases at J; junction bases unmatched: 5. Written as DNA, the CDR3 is TGCGCCAGCAGCCCCGGGACAGGTACCTACGAGCAGTACTTC. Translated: CASSPGTGTYEQYF.

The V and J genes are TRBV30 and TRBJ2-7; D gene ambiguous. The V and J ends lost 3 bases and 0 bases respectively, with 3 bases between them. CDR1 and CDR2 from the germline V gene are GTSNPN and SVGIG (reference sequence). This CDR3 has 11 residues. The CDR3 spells CAWRDSYEQYF. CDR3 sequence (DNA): TGTGCCTGGAGGGACTCCTACGAGCAGTACTTC.

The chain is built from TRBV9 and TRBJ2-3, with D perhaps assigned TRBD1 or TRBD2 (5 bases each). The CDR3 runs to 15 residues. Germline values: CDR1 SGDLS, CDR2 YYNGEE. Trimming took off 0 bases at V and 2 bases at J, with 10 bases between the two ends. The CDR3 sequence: CASSVGGTYTDTQYF. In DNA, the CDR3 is TGTGCCAGCAGCGTAGGGGGGACCTACACAGATACGCAGTATTTT.

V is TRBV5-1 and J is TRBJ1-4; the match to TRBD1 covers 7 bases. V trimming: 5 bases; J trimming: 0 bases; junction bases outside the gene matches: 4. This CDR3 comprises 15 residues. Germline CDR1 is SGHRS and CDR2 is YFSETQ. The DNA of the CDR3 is TGCGCCAGCAGTCGCGGGACAGCAACTAATGAAAAACTGTTTTTT. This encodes CASSRGTATNEKLFF.

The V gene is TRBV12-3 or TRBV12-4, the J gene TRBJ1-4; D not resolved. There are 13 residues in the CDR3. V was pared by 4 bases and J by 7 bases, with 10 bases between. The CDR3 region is CASSSRAREKLFF. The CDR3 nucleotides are TGTGCCAGCAGTTCCCGGGCGCGTGAAAAACTGTTTTTT.

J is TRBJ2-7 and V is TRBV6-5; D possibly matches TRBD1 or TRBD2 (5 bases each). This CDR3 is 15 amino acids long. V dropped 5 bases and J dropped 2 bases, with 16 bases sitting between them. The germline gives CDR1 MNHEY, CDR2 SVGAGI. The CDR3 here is CASSMGAGSPYEQYF. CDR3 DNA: TGTGCCAGCAGTATGGGAGCAGGGTCCCCCTACGAGCAGTACTTC.

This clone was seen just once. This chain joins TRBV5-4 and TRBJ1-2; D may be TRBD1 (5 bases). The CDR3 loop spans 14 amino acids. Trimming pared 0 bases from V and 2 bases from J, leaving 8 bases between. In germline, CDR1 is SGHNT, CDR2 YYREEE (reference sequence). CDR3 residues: CASSLARGNYGYTF. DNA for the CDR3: TGTGCCAGCAGCTTGGCCCGGGGGAACTATGGCTACACCTTC.

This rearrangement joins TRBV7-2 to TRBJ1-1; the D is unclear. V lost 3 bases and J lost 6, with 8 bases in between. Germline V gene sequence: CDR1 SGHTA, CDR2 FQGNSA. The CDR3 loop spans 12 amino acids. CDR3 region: CASSFGRSEAFF. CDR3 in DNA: TGTGCCAGCAGCTTCGGACGATCTGAAGCTTTCTTT.

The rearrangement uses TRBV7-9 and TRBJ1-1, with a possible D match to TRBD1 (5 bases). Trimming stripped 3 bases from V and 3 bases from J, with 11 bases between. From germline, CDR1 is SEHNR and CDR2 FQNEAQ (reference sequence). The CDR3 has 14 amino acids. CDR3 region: CASSFRGSHTEAFF. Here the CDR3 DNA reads TGTGCCAGCAGCTTTCGGGGGTCCCACACTGAAGCTTTCTTT.

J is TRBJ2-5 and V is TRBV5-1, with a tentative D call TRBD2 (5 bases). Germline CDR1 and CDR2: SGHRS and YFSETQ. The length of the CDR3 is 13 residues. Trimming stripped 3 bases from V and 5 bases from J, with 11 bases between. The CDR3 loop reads CASSSGLGETQYF. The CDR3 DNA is TGCGCCAGCAGCTCGGGGTTAGGTGAGACCCAGTACTTC.

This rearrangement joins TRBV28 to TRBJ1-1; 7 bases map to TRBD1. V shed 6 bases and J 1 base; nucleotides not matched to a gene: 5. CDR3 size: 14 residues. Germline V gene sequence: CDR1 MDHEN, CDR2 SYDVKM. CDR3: CASRETGTNTEAFF. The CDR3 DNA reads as TGTGCCAGCAGGGAGACAGGGACGAACACTGAAGCTTTCTTT.

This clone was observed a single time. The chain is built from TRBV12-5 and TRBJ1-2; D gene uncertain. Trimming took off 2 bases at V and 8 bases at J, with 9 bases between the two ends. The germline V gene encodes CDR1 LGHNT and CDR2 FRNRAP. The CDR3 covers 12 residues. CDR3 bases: TGTGCTAGTGGTTTGACCTCGGGGGGCTACACCTTC. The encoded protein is CASGLTSGGYTF.

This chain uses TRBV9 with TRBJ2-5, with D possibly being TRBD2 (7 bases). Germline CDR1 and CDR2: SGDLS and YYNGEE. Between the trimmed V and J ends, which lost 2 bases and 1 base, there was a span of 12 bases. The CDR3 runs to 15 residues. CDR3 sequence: CASSVRGGSQETQYF. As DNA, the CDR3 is TGTGCCAGCAGCGTCAGGGGCGGGAGCCAAGAGACCCAGTACTTC.

The CDR3 DNA reads as TGTGCCAGCAGTCCCGTCCGGACAGGGCAAGAGACCCAGTACTTC. Protein product: CASSPVRTGQETQYF. This chain joins TRBV6-6 and TRBJ2-5; 8 bases line up with TRBD1. Germline CDR1 and CDR2: MNHNY and SVGAGI (reference sequence). The length of the CDR3 is 15 residues. The V gene end was trimmed by 5 bases and the J gene end by 2 bases; junction bases not matched to a gene: 7.

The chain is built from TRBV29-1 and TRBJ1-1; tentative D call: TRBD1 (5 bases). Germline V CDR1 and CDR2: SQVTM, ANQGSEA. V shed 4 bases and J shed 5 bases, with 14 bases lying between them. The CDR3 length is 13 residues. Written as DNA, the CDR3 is TGCAGCGTTGTTAAAAGGGGCGGGACTGAAGCTTTCTTT. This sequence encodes CSVVKRGGTEAFF.

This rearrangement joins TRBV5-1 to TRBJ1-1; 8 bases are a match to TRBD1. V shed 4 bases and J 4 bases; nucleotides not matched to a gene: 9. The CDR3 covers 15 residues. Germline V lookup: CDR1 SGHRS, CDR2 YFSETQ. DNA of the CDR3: TGCGCCAGCAGCACACAAGGACAGGGAGGCACTGAAGCTTTCTTT. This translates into CASSTQGQGGTEAFF.

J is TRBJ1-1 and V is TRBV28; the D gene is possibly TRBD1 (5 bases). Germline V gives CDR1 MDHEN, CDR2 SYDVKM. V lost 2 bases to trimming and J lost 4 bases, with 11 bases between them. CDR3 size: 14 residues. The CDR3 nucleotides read TGTGCCAGCAGTTTACGGGGGGAAGGCACTGAAGCTTTCTTT. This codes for CASSLRGEGTEAFF.

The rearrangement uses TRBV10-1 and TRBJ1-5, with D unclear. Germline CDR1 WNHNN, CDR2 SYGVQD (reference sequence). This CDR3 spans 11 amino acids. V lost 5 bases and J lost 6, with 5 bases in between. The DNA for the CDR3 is TGCGCCAGCAGTTCGCGTCAGCCCCAGCATTTT. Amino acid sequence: CASSSRQPQHF.

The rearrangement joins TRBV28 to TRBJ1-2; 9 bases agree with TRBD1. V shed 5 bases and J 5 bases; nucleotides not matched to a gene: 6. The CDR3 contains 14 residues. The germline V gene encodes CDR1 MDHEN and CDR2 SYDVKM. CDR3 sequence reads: CASSATGQGYGYTF. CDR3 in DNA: TGTGCCAGCAGTGCAACTGGACAGGGGTATGGCTACACCTTC.